Following are 17 T cell receptor beta chains from one sample sequenced in a study of cytomegalovirus exposure and HLA in healthy donors. Vbeta (60) and Jbeta (13) primers were used in the PCR. Profiled with immunoSEQ multiplex PCR; TCRdb holds only in-frame clones, not every one. This table holds around 78,000 clones, around 80% found once. The source material was PBMCs. These receptor sequences come from a male donor in good health and CMV-seronegative.

The gene calls are TRBV20-1 and TRBJ1-2; TRBD1 matches 7 bases. V lost 6 bases and J lost 5; bases outside the gene matches: 3. This CDR3 comprises 11 residues. Germline V CDR1 and CDR2: DFQATT, SNEGSKA (reference sequence). The CDR3 DNA reads TGCAGTGCCTGGGACAGATATGGCTACACCTTC. Its protein is CSAWDRYGYTF.

V and J are TRBV2 and TRBJ1-2; 7 bases are a match to TRBD1. V was pared by 6 bases and J by 5 bases, with 9 bases of the junction left unmatched. The CDR3 extends over 14 amino acids. Germline CDR1 and CDR2: SNHLY and FYNNEI. CDR3 loop: CASSASTGSYGYTF. The CDR3 region has the DNA TGTGCCAGCAGCGCTTCGACAGGGTCATATGGCTACACCTTC. Together with reference TRBV2 and TRBJ1-2, the CDR3 gives the full variable domain: EPEVTQTPSHQVTQMGQEVILRCVPISNHLYFYWYRQILGQKVEFLVSFYNNEISEKSEIFDDQFSVERPDGSNFTLKIRSTKLEDSAMYFCASSASTGSYGYTFGSGTRLTVV.

The chain combines TRBV28 with TRBJ2-3; 9 bases align to TRBD1. The V gene end was trimmed by 2 bases and the J gene end by 7 bases; junction bases not matched to a gene: 10. The CDR3 has 16 residues. CDR1 MDHEN and CDR2 SYDVKM come from the germline V gene. CDR3 loop: CASSLPRTGVENTQYF. CDR3 DNA: TGTGCCAGCAGTTTACCGCGGACAGGGGTAGAGAATACGCAGTATTTT.

V usage is TRBV9 and J usage is TRBJ1-3; D perhaps matches TRBD1 (5 bases). This CDR3 spans 16 amino acids. The ends were cut back, 0 bases at V and 2 bases at J, with 12 bases in the middle. Germline V CDR1 and CDR2: SGDLS, YYNGEE. The CDR3 region has the DNA TGTGCCAGCAGCGTAGCTCAGGGCGCGACTGGAAACACCATATATTTT. As protein: CASSVAQGATGNTIYF.

The genes are TRBV6-6 and TRBJ1-2; D is unclear. The germline gives CDR1 MNHNY, CDR2 SVGAGI (reference sequence). The CDR3 sequence is 12 residues long. Trimming stripped 11 bases from V and 8 bases from J, with 18 bases between. CDR3 region: CAASLPAPGYTF. CDR3 sequence (DNA): TGTGCCGCTAGTTTACCGGCCCCGGGCTACACCTTC.

The V and J genes are TRBV28 and TRBJ2-1, with 9 bases that match TRBD2. With 6 bases clipped from V and 12 bases from J, the junction kept 12 bases outside the gene matches. This CDR3 spans 14 amino acids. In germline, CDR1 is MDHEN, CDR2 SYDVKM. Here the CDR3 reads CASSFRTSARVQFF. Written as DNA, the CDR3 is TGTGCCAGCAGCTTCCGGACTAGCGCTCGGGTGCAGTTCTTC.

The chain has TRBV30 and TRBJ2-2; 12 nucleotides align to TRBD2. The CDR3 loop spans 15 amino acids. After removal of 4 bases from V and 4 bases from J, the junction contained 4 bases not matched to a gene. Germline CDR1 reads GTSNPN; CDR2 reads SVGIG (reference sequence). The CDR3 spells CAWTSGGASTGELFF. In nucleotides, the CDR3 is TGTGCCTGGACTAGCGGGGGGGCGAGCACCGGGGAGCTGTTTTTT.

This chain links TRBV19 with TRBJ2-5; 9 bases are a match to TRBD2. V shed 7 bases and J 5 bases; nucleotides not matched to a gene: 11. Germline assignment: CDR1 LNHDA and CDR2 SQIVND (reference sequence). This CDR3 comprises 15 residues. The CDR3 here is CASTPSSGSQETQYF. The CDR3, as DNA: TGTGCCAGTACCCCGAGTAGCGGGAGTCAGGAGACCCAGTACTTC.

The chain uses TRBV23-1 and TRBJ1-1; 8 bases map to TRBD1. TRBV23-1 is annotated as an ORF whose role is uncertain. The CDR3 consists of 16 residues. J gave up 5 bases and V 5 bases, and 13 bases lay outside the gene matches. CDR3 sequence reads: CASSKTGAPRGTEAFF. The CDR3, as DNA: TGCGCCAGCAGTAAGACAGGGGCCCCCCGGGGGACTGAAGCTTTCTTT.

The chain employs TRBV27 and TRBJ1-1; no clear D gene. Germline V lookup: CDR1 MNHEY, CDR2 SMNVEV (reference sequence). V lost 6 bases, J lost 7 bases, and 15 bases lay in between. This CDR3 spans 13 amino acids. The CDR3 DNA reads as TGTGCCAGCAGCCTCGACGGGGAAAGTGAAGCTTTCTTT. As protein: CASSLDGESEAFF.

The V and J genes are TRBV5-1 and TRBJ2-5; possible D gene TRBD2, 7 bases. The CDR3 runs 14 residues. Trimming stripped 4 bases from V and 4 bases from J, with 14 bases between. Per the germline V gene, CDR1 is SGHRS and CDR2 is YFSETQ. Here the CDR3 DNA reads TGCGCCAGCAGCGAAGGGGGGGCTGTAGAGACCCAGTACTTC. Translating gives CASSEGGAVETQYF. Complete variable domain (other parts from reference TRBV5-1 and TRBJ2-5): KAGVTQTPRYLIKTRGQQVTLSCSPISGHRSVSWYQQTPGQGLQFLFEYFSETQRNKGNFPGRFSGRQFSNSRSEMNVSTLELGDSALYLCASSEGGAVETQYFGPGTRLLVL.

The genes are TRBV5-1 and TRBJ2-1; 12 bases line up with TRBD2. V shed 3 bases, J shed 7 bases, and the junction held 8 bases outside the gene matches. Germline assignment: CDR1 SGHRS and CDR2 YFSETQ. The CDR3 runs to 16 residues. DNA for the CDR3: TGCGCCAGCAGCTGGAGACTAGCGGGGGACTTAAATGAGCAGTTCTTC. Translated: CASSWRLAGDLNEQFF.

This chain connects TRBV27 to TRBJ2-7; TRBD2 matches at 9 bases. After removal of 5 bases from V and 6 bases from J, the junction contained 8 bases not matched to a gene. The germline gives CDR1 MNHEY, CDR2 SMNVEV (reference sequence). The CDR3 length is 14 residues. The CDR3 spells CASSLSGSPLEQYF. The CDR3, as DNA: TGTGCCAGCAGTCTTAGCGGGAGTCCGCTCGAGCAGTACTTC.

This clone was seen a single time. CDR3 loop: CATSRGDNTINEKLFF. CDR3 in DNA: TGTGCCACCAGCAGGGGGGACAACACCATCAATGAAAAACTGTTTTTT. The V call is TRBV15, the J call TRBJ1-4, with TRBD1 as a possible D gene (6 bases). Trimming removed 3 bases from V and 5 bases from J, with 16 bases in between. The CDR3 covers 16 residues. CDR1 and CDR2 (germline): LNHNV, YYDKDF (reference sequence).

This clone was observed a handful of times. This sequence joins TRBV7-9 and TRBJ1-6; 7 bases match TRBD1. The CDR3 length is 14 residues. The junction had 5 bases not matched to a gene; V was cut back by 5 bases and J by 7 bases. CDR1 and CDR2 (germline): SEHNR, FQNEAQ (reference sequence). The CDR3 is CASSGGQNNSPLHF. CDR3 in DNA: TGTGCCAGCAGCGGGGGACAGAACAATTCACCCCTCCACTTT.

This clone appeared a few times. V gene TRBV28 combines with J gene TRBJ1-3; D perhaps matches TRBD1 (6 bases). In germline, CDR1 is MDHEN, CDR2 SYDVKM. V was cut by 8 bases and J by 0 bases, with 17 bases left in between. This CDR3 spans 16 amino acids. CDR3 in amino acids: CASLEQGFSSGNTIYF. CDR3 coding DNA: TGTGCCAGCCTTGAACAGGGATTCTCCTCTGGAAACACCATATATTTT.

The chain joins TRBV27 to TRBJ1-2, with D perhaps matching TRBD1 (6 bases). Germline V gene lookup returns CDR1 MNHEY and CDR2 SMNVEV (reference sequence). V lost 5 bases and J 2 bases, leaving 12 bases between the germline ends. This CDR3 region has 14 residues. The CDR3, as DNA: TGTGCCAGCAGTCCGGACAGAAAAAACTATGGCTACACCTTC. Protein: CASSPDRKNYGYTF.